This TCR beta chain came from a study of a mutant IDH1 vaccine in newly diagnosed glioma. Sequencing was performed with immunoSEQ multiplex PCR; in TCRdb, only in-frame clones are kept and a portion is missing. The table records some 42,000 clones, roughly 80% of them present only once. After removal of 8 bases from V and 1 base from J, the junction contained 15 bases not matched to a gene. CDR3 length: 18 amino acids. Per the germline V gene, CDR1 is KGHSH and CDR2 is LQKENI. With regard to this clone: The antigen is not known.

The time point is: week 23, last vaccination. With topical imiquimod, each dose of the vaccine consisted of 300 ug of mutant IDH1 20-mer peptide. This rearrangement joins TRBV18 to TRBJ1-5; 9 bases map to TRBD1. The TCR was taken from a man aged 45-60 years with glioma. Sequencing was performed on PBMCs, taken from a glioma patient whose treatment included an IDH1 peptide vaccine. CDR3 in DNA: TGTGCCAGCCCCTCCGTGGAAACAGGGGGCGAGAGCAATCAGCCCCAGCATTTT. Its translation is CASPSVETGGESNQPQHF. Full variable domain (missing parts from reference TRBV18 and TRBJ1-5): NAGVMQNPRHLVRRRGQEARLRCSPMKGHSHVYWYRQLPEEGLKFMVYLQKENIIDESGMPKERFSAEFPKEGPSILRIQQVVRGDSAAYFCASPSVETGGESNQPQHFGDGTRLSIL.